This T cell receptor (beta chain) was retrieved from a study of control samples from healthy donors and cancer patients. Sequenced by immunoSEQ multiplex PCR; TCRdb stores in-frame clones only, minus some. The sample lists approximately 81,000 clones, about 93% occurring once. CDR3 length: 16 residues. What was sequenced was blood. This sequence originates from a woman between 18 and 29 years old in good health. This rearrangement joins TRBV7-5 to TRBJ2-7; the D call TRBD2 from the table was never checked on the DNA. TRBV7-5 is a recognized pseudogene. The CDR3 reads CARRSCTSGGPYEQYF. The CDR3 region has the DNA TGTGCCAGAAGATCATGCACTAGCGGGGGGCCCTACGAGCAGTACTTC.